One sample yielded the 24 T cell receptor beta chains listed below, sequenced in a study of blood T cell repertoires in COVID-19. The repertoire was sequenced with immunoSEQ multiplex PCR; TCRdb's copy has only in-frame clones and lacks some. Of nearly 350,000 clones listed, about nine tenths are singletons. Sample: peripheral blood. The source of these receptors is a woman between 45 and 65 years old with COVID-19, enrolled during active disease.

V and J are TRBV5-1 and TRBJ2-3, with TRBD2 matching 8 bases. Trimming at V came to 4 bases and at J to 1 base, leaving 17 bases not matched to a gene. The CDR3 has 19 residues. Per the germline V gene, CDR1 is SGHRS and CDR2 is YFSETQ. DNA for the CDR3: TGCGCCAGCAGCAAAAACCCCTATACGACGGGAGGGGGCACAGATACGCAGTATTTT. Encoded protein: CASSKNPYTTGGGTDTQYF.

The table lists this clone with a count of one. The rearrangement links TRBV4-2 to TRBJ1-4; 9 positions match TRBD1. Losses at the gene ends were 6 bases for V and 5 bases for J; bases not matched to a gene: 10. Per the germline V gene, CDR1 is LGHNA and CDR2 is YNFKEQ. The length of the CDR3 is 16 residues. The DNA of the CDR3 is TGTGCCAGCAGTCCAAGGGGACAGGGACCGAATGAAAAACTGTTTTTT. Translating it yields CASSPRGQGPNEKLFF.

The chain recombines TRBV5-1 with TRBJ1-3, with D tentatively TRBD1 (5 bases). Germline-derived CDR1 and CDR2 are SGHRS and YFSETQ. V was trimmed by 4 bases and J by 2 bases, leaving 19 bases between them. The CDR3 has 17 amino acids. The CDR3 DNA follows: TGCGCCAGCAGCCGGGAGGCCTTCGGGGGACCTGGAAACACCATATATTTT. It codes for CASSREAFGGPGNTIYF.

The chain's CDR3 is CASSLLSGLADTGELFF. CDR3 nucleotides: TGTGCCAGCAGCTTATTATCGGGACTAGCGGATACCGGGGAGCTGTTTTTT. V usage is TRBV7-3 and J usage is TRBJ2-2; 11 bases align to TRBD2. The ends lost 2 bases at V and 5 bases at J; junction bases unmatched: 7. Germline V gives CDR1 SGHTA, CDR2 FQGTGA. The CDR3 has 17 amino acids.

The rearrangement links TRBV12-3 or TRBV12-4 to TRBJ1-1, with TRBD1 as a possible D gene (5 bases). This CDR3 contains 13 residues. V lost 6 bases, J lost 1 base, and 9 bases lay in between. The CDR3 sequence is CASRSRGNTEAFF. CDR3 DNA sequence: TGTGCCAGCAGGTCAAGGGGGAACACTGAAGCTTTCTTT.

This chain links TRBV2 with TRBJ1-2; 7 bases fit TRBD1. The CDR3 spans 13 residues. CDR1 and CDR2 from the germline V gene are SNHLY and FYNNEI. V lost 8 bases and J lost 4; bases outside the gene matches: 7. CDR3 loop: CASHLTGSYGYTF. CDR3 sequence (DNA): TGTGCCAGCCACCTGACAGGGTCCTATGGCTACACCTTC.

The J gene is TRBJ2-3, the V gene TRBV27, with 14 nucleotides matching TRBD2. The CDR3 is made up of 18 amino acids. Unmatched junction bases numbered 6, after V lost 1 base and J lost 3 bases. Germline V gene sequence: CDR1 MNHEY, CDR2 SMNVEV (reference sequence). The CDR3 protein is CASSLFVGTSGRTDTQYF. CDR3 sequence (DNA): TGTGCCAGCAGTTTATTCGTCGGGACTAGCGGGAGAACAGATACGCAGTATTTT.

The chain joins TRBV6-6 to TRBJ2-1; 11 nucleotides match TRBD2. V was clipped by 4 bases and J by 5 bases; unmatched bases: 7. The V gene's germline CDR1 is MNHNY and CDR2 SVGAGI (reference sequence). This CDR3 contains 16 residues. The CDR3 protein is CASSSPTSGDHNEQFF. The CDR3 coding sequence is TGTGCCAGCAGTTCCCCGACTAGCGGGGATCACAATGAGCAGTTCTTC.

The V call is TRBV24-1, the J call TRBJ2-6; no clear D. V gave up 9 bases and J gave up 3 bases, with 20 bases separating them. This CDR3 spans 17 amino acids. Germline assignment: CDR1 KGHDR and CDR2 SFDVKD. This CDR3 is CATASSRTVLGANVLTF. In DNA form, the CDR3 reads TGTGCCACCGCCTCGTCCCGAACGGTACTTGGGGCCAACGTCCTGACTTTC.

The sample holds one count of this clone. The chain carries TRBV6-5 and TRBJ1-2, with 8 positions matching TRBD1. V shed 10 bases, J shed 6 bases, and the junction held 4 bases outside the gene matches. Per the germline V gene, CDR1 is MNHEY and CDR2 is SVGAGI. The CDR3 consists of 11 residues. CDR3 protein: CATQGADGYTF. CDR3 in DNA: TGTGCCACCCAGGGGGCGGATGGCTACACCTTC.

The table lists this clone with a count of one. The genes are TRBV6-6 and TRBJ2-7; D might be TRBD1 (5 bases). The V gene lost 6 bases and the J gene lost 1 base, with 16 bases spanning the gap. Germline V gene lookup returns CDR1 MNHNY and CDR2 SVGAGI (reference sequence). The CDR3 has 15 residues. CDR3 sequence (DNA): TGTGCCAGCAGGGTCGCCGTTGACAGATCCTACGAGCAGTACTTC. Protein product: CASRVAVDRSYEQYF.

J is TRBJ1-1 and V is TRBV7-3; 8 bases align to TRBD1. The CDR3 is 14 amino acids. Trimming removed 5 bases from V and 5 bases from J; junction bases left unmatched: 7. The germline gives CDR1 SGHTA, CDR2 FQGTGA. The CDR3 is CASSPGQGLTEAFF. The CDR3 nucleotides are TGTGCCAGCAGCCCCGGACAGGGATTGACTGAAGCTTTCTTT.

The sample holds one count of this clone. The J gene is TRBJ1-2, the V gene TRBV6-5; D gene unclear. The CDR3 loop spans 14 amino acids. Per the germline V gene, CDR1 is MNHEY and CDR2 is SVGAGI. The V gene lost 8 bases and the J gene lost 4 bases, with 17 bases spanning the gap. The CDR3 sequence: CASFLAAATYGYTF. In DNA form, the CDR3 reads TGTGCCAGCTTCTTGGCAGCGGCAACCTATGGCTACACCTTC.

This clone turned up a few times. CDR3 region: CASSLNVAGGQKQFF. As DNA, the CDR3 is TGTGCCAGCAGCTTAAACGTAGCGGGAGGTCAGAAGCAGTTCTTC. The chain is built from TRBV7-3 and TRBJ2-1, with 10 bases that match TRBD2. Germline assignment: CDR1 SGHTA and CDR2 FQGTGA. J was trimmed by 11 bases and V by 1 base; bases with no gene match: 8. This CDR3 comprises 15 residues.

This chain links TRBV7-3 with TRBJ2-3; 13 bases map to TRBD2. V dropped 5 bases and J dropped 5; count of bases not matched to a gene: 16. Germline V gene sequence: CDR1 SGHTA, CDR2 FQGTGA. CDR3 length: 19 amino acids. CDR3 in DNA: TGTGCCAGCAGCCCAACCCACTCCGGACTAGCGGGAGATGGAGATACGCAGTATTTT. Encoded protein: CASSPTHSGLAGDGDTQYF.

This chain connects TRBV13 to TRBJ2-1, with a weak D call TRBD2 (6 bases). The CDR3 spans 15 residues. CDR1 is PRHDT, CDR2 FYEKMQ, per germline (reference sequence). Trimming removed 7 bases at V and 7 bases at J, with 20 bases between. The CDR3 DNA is TGTGCCAGCACTGGAGGGTGGGGAGACGTGAATGAGCAGTTCTTC. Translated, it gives CASTGGWGDVNEQFF. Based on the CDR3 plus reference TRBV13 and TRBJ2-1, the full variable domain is AAGVIQSPRHLIKEKRETATLKCYPIPRHDTVYWYQQGPGQDPQFLISFYEKMQSDKGSIPDRFSAQQFSDYHSELNMSSLELGDSALYFCASTGGWGDVNEQFFGPGTRLTVL.

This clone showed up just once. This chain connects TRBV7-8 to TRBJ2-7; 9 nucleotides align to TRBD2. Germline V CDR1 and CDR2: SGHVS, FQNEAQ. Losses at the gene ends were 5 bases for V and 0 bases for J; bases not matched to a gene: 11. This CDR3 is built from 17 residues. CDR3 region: CASSPPRGREGSYEQYF. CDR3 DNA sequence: TGTGCCAGCAGCCCACCTAGGGGGCGGGAGGGCTCCTACGAGCAGTACTTC.

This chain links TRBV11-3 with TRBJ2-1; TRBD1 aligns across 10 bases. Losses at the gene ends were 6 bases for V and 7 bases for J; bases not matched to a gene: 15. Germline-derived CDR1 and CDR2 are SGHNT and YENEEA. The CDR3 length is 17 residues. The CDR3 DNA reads TGTGCCAGCAGTTCTTACTCCGGGACAGGGGACGGGAATGAGCAGTTCTTC. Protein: CASSSYSGTGDGNEQFF.

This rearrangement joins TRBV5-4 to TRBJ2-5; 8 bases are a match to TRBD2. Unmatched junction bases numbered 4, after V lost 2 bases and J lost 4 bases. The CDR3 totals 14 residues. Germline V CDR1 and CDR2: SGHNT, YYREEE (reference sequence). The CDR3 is CASSFPTSAETQYF. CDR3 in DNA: TGTGCCAGCAGCTTTCCGACTAGCGCAGAGACCCAGTACTTC.

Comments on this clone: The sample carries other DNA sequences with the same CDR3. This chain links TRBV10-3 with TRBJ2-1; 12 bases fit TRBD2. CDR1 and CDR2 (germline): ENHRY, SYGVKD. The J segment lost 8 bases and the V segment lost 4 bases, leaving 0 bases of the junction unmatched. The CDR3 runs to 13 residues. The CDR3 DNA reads TGTGCCATCAGTGGACTAGCGGGAGATGAGCAGTTCTTC. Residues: CAISGLAGDEQFF.

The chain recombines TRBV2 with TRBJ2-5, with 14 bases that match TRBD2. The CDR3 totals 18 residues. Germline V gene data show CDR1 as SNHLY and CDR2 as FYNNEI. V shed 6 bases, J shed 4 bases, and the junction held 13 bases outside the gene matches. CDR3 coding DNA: TGTGCCAGCAGGGCGGGACTAGCGGGGGTGTGGGCAGGAGAGACCCAGTACTTC. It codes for CASRAGLAGVWAGETQYF.

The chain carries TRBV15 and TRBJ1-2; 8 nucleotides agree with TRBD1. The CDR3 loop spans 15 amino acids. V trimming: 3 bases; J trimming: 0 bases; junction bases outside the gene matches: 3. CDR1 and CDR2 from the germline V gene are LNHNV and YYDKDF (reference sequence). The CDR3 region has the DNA TGTGCCACCAGCAGGCCGGGACAGGCTAACTATGGCTACACCTTC. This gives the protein CATSRPGQANYGYTF.

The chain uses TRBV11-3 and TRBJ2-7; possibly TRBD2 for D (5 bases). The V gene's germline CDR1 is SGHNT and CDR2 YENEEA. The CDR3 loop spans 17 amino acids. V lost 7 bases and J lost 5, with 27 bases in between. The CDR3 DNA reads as TGTGCCAGCATCTCCTCCATCTTCGGACTGGGAACCCACGAGCAGTACTTC. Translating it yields CASISSIFGLGTHEQYF.

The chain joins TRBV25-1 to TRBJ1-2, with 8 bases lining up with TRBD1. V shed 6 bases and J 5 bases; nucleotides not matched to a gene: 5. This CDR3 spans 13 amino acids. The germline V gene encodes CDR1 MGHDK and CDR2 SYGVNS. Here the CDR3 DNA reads TGTGCCAGCAGCCCTGACAGGGGATATGGCTACACCTTC. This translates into CASSPDRGYGYTF.